This TCR beta chain comes out of a study of regulatory T cells in long-lasting Graves disease (dated by TCRdb to 2020 to 2023). With respect to the entire study: Newly diagnosed Graves' disease patients had taken antithyroid drugs for less than 3 months. A total of roughly 35 samples were covered by TCR sequencing, comprising approximately 13 persistent and around 20 newly diagnosed Graves' disease patients. This study used TCR sequencing and RNA sequencing of peripheral blood to compare persistent Graves' disease patients against newly diagnosed Graves' disease patients. The study was registered as a clinical trial and conducted in China.

General findings and caveats noted by the study authors: Persistent Graves' disease patients showed lower TCR Shannon entropy and fewer highly expanded clones than newly diagnosed patients, suggesting clonal expansion. Sequencing and analysis were restricted to the TCR beta chain. Peripheral blood alone was examined, since thyroid tissue, which constituted the primary lesion, could not be accessed. TRBV28, TRBJ1-2 and TRBJ2-5 were preferentially used in persistent disease, while TRBV20-1 and TRBJ2-1 were favored in newly diagnosed disease. The authors acknowledged the small sample size as a limitation that may reduce accuracy. A larger number of public clonotypes was shared among persistent patients (fewer than 3,000) than among newly diagnosed patients (around 870).

Libraries were built with multiplex PCR. The reads were generated on an Illumina HiSeq 4000. iRepertoire HTBI primers and Arm-PCR amplification of CDR3 regions were used to construct TCR beta libraries. PCR products were gel purified before sequencing. In the authors' own workflow: A total of fewer than 70 TRBV and 14 TRBJ segments were identified across samples and were used for gene usage analysis of CDR3 amino acid clonotypes. Filtered high-quality paired reads were merged into contigs using COPE and FqMerger. Contigs were aligned with BLAST to IMGT TRBV, TRBD and TRBJ reference genes, and CDR3 was defined per IMGT. Clonotypes above 0.1% frequency were classified as highly expanded clones. Repertoire diversity was measured by Shannon entropy, and V-J evenness by the Gini coefficient. Clonotypes shared by more than one individual were considered public. TCRdb took the public reads, trimmed them with fastp at Q25, ran MiXCR for clone calling and kept in-frame beta chains. Records with the same CDR3 protein are collapsed into one entry carrying the most frequent genes and DNA. TCRdb's processing, not the study's, gives the V and J calls here. The sample table records approximately 490,000 distinct CDR3 sequences; 16% of these occur just once. The top ten hold more than 10% of the sample.

Explained via the paper, the time point label denotes: newly diagnosed GD, antithyroid drugs for less than 3 months. RNA was extracted from PBMCs in TRIzol for both TCR sequencing and RNA sequencing. The diagnosis of Graves' disease followed American Thyroid Association guidelines. Patients for the study were recruited at an endocrinology department in Xi'an, China. Each patient gave 7.5 to 10 milliliters of peripheral blood, collected in an EDTA anticoagulant tube. PBMCs were isolated by Ficoll Paque Plus density gradient separation without further T cell sorting. An Agilent 2100 Bioanalyzer and agarose gel were used to assess RNA quality, and a NanoDrop 2000 was used to measure RNA concentration. Concerning this clonotype: The antigen it recognizes is unknown. No base-level quality is on record; no much larger clone is a single base apart.

The CDR3, from cysteine to phenylalanine, totals 14 residues. Just CDR3 DNA is preserved here, 42 bases in frame from base 1. Trimming takes 2 bases off V and 5 bases off J; junction bases not matched to a gene: 3. In the germline V gene, CDR1 corresponds to KGHSH and CDR2 to LQKENI. Another study also made use of these data, one on T cells in Graves' hyperthyroidism and ophthalmopathy. As noted in the second study: A patient counted as having stable Graves' hyperthyroidism if no progression to ophthalmopathy occurred over 18 months of follow-up. The hyperthyroidism patients were between 18 and 65 years old and newly diagnosed, with a disease duration of less than 2 months. Patients with uncontrolled infections, other autoimmune diseases, pregnancy or lactation were excluded. Diagnoses were based on clinical symptoms, serum thyroxine and TRAb, thyroid ultrasound and orbital computed tomography. A first-round RT-PCR of the TCR CDR3 used the HTBI primer set with the Qiagen OneStep RT-PCR kit. Most expanded thyroid clonotypes (frequency above 0.001) were also detected in blood, suggesting blood repertoires may reflect thyroid immune responses. A model built on a 13 V-J signature distinguished ophthalmopathy from stable hyperthyroidism, reaching about 88% sensitivity and about 81% specificity in cross-validation and 80%/75% in testing. During validation, the model predicted progression to ophthalmopathy a median of roughly six months ahead of onset, with 60% to 71% sensitivity and about 72% specificity. A discovery cohort of around 98 patients, roughly 43 with Graves' ophthalmopathy and approximately 55 with stable Graves' hyperthyroidism, was used to find distinguishing TCR V-J signatures. An independent validation cohort of around 20 hyperthyroidism patients and 17 patients who later progressed to ophthalmopathy tested prospective prediction of ophthalmopathy. The 100 or so discovery patients were divided at random into training and test sets in a 7:3 ratio. In addition, the study compared T-cell repertoires in thyroid tissue and in blood from several Graves' hyperthyroidism patients. After blood sampling, hyperthyroidism patients were treated with methimazole at a starting dose of 30 mg daily, and ophthalmopathy patients were treated with high-dose intravenous methylprednisolone. Libraries were constructed in a second round of multiplex PCR, after which size selection and purification were carried out. Sequencing of the libraries was done on an Illumina HiSeq2000 using paired-end 100 bp reads. Raw data were processed with SOAPnuke, discarding reads with adapters, uncalled bases, mean Phred below 15, or no exact constant-primer or identifier match. High-quality paired reads were merged using COPE v1.2.5, and each unique nucleotide sequence was defined as a clonotype. MiTCR v1.1 was used to align the clonotypes against IMGT TRBV, TRBD and TRBJ reference segments. The analysis included only V-J combinations with a frequency above 0.0001, which together covered 98% to 99.2% of the repertoires. A TCS score was defined as the ratio of F50 (clonal expansion) to E x V (chaos), with BLOSUM62-based TCRdist applied between CDR3 peptides within each V-J. Welch's t-statistics and random forest reduced just over 500 V-J features to some 14, which were used in a naive Bayes classifier (R e1071). Sample size was not statistically predetermined, and investigators were not blinded to group allocation. The paper reports TCR Vbeta CDR3 sequencing of roughly 140 peripheral blood samples: fewer than 50 ophthalmopathy, 75 to 80 hyperthyroidism and some 17 progressor patients.

The receptor comes from a man aged 40-50 years with Graves disease. Donor details come from another sample of the same person, matched by shared clones. The V and J genes are TRBV18 and TRBJ2-5; 9 bases in the middle match TRBD2. Specimen: peripheral blood mononuclear cells (PBMCs), collected at new diagnosis, from a patient treated with antithyroid drugs. The CDR3 region reads CASSPTSGQETQYF. The sequenced DNA: TGTGCCAGCTCACCAACTAGCGGGCAGGAGACCCAGTACTTC. Outside the CDR3, residues come from the reference TRBV18 and TRBJ2-5 proteins, so the full variable domain is: NAGVMQNPRHLVRRRGQEARLRCSPMKGHSHVYWYRQLPEEGLKFMVYLQKENIIDESGMPKERFSAEFPKEGPSILRIQQVVRGDSAAYFCASSPTSGQETQYFGPGTRLLVL.